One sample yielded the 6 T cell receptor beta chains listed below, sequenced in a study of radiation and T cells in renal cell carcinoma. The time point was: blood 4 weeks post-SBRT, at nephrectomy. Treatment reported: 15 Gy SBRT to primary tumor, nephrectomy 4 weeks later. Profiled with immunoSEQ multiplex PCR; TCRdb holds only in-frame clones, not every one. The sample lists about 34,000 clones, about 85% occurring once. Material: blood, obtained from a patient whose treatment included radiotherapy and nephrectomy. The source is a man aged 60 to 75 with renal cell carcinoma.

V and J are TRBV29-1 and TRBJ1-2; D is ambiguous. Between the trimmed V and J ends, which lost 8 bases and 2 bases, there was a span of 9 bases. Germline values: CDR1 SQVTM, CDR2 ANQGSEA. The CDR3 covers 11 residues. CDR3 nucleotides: TGCAGCACAGCGGACAACTATGGCTACACCTTC. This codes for CSTADNYGYTF.

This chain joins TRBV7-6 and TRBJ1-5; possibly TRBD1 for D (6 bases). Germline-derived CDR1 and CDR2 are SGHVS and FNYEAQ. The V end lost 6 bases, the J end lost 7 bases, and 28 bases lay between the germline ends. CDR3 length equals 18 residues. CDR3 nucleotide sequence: TGTGCCAGCAGTCCTAAGGTAACGGGGGGGCGAGCATCCCAGCCCCAGCATTTT. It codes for CASSPKVTGGRASQPQHF.

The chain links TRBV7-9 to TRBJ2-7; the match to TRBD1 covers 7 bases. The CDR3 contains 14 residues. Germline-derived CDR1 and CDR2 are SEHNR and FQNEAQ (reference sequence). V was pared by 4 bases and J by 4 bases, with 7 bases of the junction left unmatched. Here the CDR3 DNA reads TGTGCCAGCAGCTCTGACAGGGAAGATTACGAGCAGTACTTC. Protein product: CASSSDREDYEQYF.

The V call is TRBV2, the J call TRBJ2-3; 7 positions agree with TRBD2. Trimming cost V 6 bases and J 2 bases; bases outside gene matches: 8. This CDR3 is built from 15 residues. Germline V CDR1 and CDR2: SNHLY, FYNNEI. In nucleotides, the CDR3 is TGTGCCAGCAGCCCGCGGGGGAACCCCACAGATACGCAGTATTTT. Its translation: CASSPRGNPTDTQYF. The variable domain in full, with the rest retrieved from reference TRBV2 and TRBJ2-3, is EPEVTQTPSHQVTQMGQEVILRCVPISNHLYFYWYRQILGQKVEFLVSFYNNEISEKSEIFDDQFSVERPDGSNFTLKIRSTKLEDSAMYFCASSPRGNPTDTQYFGPGTRLTVL.

CDR3: CASSQDGRMNTEAFF. Written as DNA, the CDR3 is TGCGCCAGCAGCCAAGATGGACGGATGAACACTGAAGCTTTCTTT. This sequence joins TRBV4-3 and TRBJ1-1; D is unresolved. Per germline, CDR1 LGHNA and CDR2 YSLEER. This CDR3 is built from 15 residues. Between the trimmed V and J ends, which lost 0 bases and 0 bases, there was a span of 8 bases.

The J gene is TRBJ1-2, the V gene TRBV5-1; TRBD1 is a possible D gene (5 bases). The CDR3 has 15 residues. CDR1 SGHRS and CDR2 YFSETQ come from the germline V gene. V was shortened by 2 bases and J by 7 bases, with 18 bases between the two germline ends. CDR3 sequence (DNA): TGCGCCAGCAGCTTATCGGGGCCGCGGGGTGGTGGCTACACCTTC. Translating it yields CASSLSGPRGGGYTF.